The clone carrying this TCR beta chain was recorded once. What it binds is not known. Reverse transcribed after extraction, RNA yielded cDNA as the sequencing template. Clones were read by immunoSEQ multiplex PCR, and TCRdb kept only the in-frame ones, dropping some. Of about 110,000 clones in the sample, around 59% were seen once. The sample originates from a study of CD8+ T cells in alopecia areata. Study findings and constraints: For lesional scalp, especially alopecia totalis/universalis, clonality was higher than in normal scalp.

Trimming cost V 1 base and J 0 bases, with 4 bases left between them. The CDR3 runs to 14 residues. CDR1 is SGHVS, CDR2 FQNEAQ, per germline. The chain employs TRBV7-8 and TRBJ2-4, with D unclear. Sequencing input: CD8+ T cells sorted from blood. The source of this sequence is a human donor in good health. CDR3 bases: TGTGCCAGCAGCTTAGGGAGAGCCAAAAACATTCAGTACTTC. Translating it yields CASSLGRAKNIQYF. The full variable domain, its missing parts supplied by reference TRBV7-8 and TRBJ2-4, is GAGVSQSPRYKVAKRGQDVALRCDPISGHVSLFWYQQALGQGPEFLTYFQNEAQLDKSGLPSDRFFAERPEGSVSTLKIQRTQQEDSAVYLCASSLGRAKNIQYFGAGTRLSVL.